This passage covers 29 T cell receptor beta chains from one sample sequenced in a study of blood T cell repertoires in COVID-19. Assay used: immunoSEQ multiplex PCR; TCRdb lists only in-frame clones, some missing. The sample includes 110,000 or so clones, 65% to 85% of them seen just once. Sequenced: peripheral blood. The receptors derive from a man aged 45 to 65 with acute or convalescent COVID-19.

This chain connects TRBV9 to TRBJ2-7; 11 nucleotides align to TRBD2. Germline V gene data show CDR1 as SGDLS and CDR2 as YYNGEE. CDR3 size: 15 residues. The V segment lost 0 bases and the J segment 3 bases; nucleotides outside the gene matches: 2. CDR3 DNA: TGTGCCAGCAGCGTAGGTCTAGCGGGGGGCTACGAGCAGTACTTC. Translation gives CASSVGLAGGYEQYF. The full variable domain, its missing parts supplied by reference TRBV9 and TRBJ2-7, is DSGVTQTPKHLITATGQRVTLRCSPRSGDLSVYWYQQSLDQGLQFLIQYYNGEERAKGNILERFSAQQFPDLHSELNLSSLELGDSALYFCASSVGLAGGYEQYFGPGTRLTVT.

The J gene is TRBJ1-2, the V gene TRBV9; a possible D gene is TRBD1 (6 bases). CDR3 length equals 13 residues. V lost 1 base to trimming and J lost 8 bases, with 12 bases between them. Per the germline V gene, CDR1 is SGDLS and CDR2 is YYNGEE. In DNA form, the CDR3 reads TGTGCCAGCAGCGTACAGGACAGAGGGGGCTACACCTTC. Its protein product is CASSVQDRGGYTF.

CDR3 region: CASSIGGSGGYGSTGELFF. CDR3 bases: TGTGCCAGTAGTATCGGAGGTAGCGGGGGCTACGGTAGCACCGGGGAGCTGTTTTTT. V usage is TRBV19 and J usage is TRBJ2-2, with 9 positions matching TRBD2. Germline assignment: CDR1 LNHDA and CDR2 SQIVND (reference sequence). The length of the CDR3 is 19 residues. V lost 3 bases to trimming and J lost 4 bases; unmatched junction nucleotides: 15.

CDR3 amino acids: CASSQGSANTQYF. The DNA of the CDR3 is TGTGCCAGCAGCCAGGGGAGCGCGAATACGCAGTATTTT. The chain combines TRBV11-3 with TRBJ2-3; weak D call: TRBD1 (6 bases). The CDR3 runs to 13 residues. Germline values: CDR1 SGHNT, CDR2 YENEEA. The V end was cut by 5 bases, the J end by 7 bases, with 13 bases between.

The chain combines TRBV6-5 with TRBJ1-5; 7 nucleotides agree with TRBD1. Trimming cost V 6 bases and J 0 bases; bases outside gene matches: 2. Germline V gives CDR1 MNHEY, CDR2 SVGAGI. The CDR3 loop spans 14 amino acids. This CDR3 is CASSRDSSNQPQHF. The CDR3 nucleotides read TGTGCCAGCAGCCGGGACAGTAGCAATCAGCCCCAGCATTTT.

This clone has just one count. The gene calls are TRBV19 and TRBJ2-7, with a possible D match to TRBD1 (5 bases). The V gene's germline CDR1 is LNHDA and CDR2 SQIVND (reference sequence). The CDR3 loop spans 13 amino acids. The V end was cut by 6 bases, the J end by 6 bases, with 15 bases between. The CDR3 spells CASSYMQGTEQYF. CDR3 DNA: TGTGCCAGTAGCTACATGCAGGGAACCGAGCAGTACTTC.

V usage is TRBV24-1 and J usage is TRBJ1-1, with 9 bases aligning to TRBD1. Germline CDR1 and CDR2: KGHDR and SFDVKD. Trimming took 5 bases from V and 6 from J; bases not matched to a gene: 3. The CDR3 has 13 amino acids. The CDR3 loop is CATSGTGEPEAFF. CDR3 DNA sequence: TGTGCCACCAGTGGGACAGGGGAACCTGAAGCTTTCTTT.

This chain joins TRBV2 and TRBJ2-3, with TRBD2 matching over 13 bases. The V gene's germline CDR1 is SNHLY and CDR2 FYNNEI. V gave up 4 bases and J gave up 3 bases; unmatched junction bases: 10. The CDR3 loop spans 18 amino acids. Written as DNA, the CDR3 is TGTGCCAGCAGTGGGGGACTAGCGGGGATTAGAGGGACAGATACGCAGTATTTT. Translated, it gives CASSGGLAGIRGTDTQYF.

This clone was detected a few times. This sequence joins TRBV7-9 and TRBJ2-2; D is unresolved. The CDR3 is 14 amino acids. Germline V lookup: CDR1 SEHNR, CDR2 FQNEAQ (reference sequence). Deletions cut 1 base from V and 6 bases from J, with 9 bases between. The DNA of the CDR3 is TGTGCCAGCAGCTTAGACGGGTGGGCCGGGGAGCTGTTTTTT. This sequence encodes CASSLDGWAGELFF.

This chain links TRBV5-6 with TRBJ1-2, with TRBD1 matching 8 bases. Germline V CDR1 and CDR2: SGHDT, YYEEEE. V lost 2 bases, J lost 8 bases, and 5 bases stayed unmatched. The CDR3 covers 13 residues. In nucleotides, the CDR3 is TGTGCCAGCAGCTTTGGACAGGGCGGCGGCTACACCTTC. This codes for CASSFGQGGGYTF.

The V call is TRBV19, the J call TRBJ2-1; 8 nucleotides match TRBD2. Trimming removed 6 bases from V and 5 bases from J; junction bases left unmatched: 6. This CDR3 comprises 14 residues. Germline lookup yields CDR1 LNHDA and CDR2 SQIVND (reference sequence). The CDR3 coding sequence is TGTGCCAGTAGGGATGGCGGGGGGCACAATGAGCAGTTCTTC. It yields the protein CASRDGGGHNEQFF.

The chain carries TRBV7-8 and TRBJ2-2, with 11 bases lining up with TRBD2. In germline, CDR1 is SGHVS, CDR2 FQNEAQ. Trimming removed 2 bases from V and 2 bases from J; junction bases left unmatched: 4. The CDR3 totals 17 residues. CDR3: CASSLSSGGANTGELFF. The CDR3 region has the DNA TGTGCCAGCAGCTTAAGTAGCGGGGGGGCAAACACCGGGGAGCTGTTTTTT. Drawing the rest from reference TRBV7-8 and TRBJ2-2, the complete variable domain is GAGVSQSPRYKVAKRGQDVALRCDPISGHVSLFWYQQALGQGPEFLTYFQNEAQLDKSGLPSDRFFAERPEGSVSTLKIQRTQQEDSAVYLCASSLSSGGANTGELFFGEGSRLTVL.

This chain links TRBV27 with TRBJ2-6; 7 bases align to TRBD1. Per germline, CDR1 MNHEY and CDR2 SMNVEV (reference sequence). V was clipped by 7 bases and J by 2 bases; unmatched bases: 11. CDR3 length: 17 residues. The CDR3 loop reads CASTPRGGIPGANVLTF. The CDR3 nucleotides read TGTGCCAGCACCCCGCGAGGGGGCATCCCTGGGGCCAACGTCCTGACTTTC.

The CDR3 here is CASSMELRQGAFMNTEAFF. The CDR3, as DNA: TGTGCCAGTAGTATGGAGTTGCGGCAGGGGGCATTCATGAACACTGAAGCTTTCTTT. The rearrangement uses TRBV19 and TRBJ1-1; the match to TRBD1 covers 8 bases. Trimming took 3 bases from V and 0 from J; bases not matched to a gene: 15. Germline loops: CDR1 LNHDA, CDR2 SQIVND (reference sequence). The CDR3 covers 19 residues.

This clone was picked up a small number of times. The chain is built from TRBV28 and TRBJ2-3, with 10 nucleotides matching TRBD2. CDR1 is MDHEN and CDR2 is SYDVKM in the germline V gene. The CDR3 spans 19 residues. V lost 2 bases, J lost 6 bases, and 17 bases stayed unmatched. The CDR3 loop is CASSLRMTVSGGASDTQYF. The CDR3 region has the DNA TGTGCCAGCAGTTTAAGGATGACGGTCAGCGGGGGGGCCTCGGATACGCAGTATTTT.

The CDR3 DNA reads as TGTGCCAGTTCAACAGGACGGGGCAATCAGCCCCAGCATTTT. As protein: CASSTGRGNQPQHF. The V call is TRBV19, the J call TRBJ1-5, with D possibly matching TRBD1 (5 bases). Germline V gives CDR1 LNHDA, CDR2 SQIVND (reference sequence). V lost 8 bases and J 2 bases, leaving 13 bases between the germline ends. CDR3 size: 14 residues.

The CDR3 reads CASSLGVQPQHF. DNA of the CDR3: TGTGCCAGCAGTTTGGGAGTTCAGCCCCAGCATTTT. V and J are TRBV28 and TRBJ1-5, with unresolved D. The CDR3 has 12 amino acids. V gave up 3 bases and J gave up 6 bases, with 6 bases separating them. From germline, CDR1 is MDHEN and CDR2 SYDVKM.

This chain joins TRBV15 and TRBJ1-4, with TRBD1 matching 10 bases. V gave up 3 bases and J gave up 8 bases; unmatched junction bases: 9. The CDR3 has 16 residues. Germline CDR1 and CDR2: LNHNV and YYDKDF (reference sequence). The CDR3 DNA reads TGTGCCACCAGCAGTTCTACCGGGACAGGGGAGGAAAAACTGTTTTTT. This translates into CATSSSTGTGEEKLFF.

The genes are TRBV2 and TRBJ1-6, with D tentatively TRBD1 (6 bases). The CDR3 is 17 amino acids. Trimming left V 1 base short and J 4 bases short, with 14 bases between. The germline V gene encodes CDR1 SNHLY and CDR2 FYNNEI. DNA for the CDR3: TGTGCCAGCAGTGAAGTCTGGGGGCAGATTTATAATTCACCCCTCCACTTT. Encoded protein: CASSEVWGQIYNSPLHF.

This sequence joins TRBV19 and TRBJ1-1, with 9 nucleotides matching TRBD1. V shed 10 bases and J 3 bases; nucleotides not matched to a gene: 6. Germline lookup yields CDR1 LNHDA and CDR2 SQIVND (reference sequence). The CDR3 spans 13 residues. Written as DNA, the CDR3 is TGTGCCACCCGGGACAGGGTGGACACTGAAGCTTTCTTT. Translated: CATRDRVDTEAFF.

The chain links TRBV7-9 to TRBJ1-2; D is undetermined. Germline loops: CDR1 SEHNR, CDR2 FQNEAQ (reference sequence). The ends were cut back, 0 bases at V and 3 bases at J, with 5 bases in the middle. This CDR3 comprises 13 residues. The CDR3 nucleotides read TGTGCCAGCAGCTTAGCCGGGTACTATGGCTACACCTTC. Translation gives CASSLAGYYGYTF.

For the CDR3, the DNA is TGTGCCAGCAGTCCGGGACAGGCTGGGCAGCCCCAGCATTTT. Translated, it gives CASSPGQAGQPQHF. The genes are TRBV27 and TRBJ1-5; TRBD1 matches 8 bases. Per germline, CDR1 MNHEY and CDR2 SMNVEV (reference sequence). V lost 5 bases, J lost 7 bases, and 7 bases stayed unmatched. This CDR3 is 14 amino acids long.

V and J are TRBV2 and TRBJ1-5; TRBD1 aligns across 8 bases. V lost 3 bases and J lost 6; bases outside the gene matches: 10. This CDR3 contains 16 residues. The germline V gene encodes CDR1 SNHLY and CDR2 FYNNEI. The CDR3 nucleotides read TGTGCCAGCAGTGAGGGTGGACAGGGCGTTCGTCAGCCCCAGCATTTT. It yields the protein CASSEGGQGVRQPQHF.

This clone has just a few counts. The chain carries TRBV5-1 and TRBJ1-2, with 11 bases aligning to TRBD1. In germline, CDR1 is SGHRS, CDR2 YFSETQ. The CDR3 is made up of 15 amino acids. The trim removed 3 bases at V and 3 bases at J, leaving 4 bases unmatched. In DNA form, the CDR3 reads TGCGCCAGCAGCTCCGGACAGGGGGCGTACTATGGCTACACCTTC. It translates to CASSSGQGAYYGYTF.

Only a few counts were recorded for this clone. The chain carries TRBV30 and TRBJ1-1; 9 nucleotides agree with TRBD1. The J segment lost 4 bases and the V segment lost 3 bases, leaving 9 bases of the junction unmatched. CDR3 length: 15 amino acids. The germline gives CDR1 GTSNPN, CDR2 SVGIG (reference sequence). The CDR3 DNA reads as TGTGCCTGGAGCATGGGGACAGGGAGAACCACTGAAGCTTTCTTT. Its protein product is CAWSMGTGRTTEAFF. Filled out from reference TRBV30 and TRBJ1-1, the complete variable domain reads SQTIHQWPATLVQPVGSPLSLECTVEGTSNPNLYWYRQAAGRGLQLLFYSVGIGQISSEVPQNLSASRPQDRQFILSSKKLLLSDSGFYLCAWSMGTGRTTEAFFGQGTRLTVV.

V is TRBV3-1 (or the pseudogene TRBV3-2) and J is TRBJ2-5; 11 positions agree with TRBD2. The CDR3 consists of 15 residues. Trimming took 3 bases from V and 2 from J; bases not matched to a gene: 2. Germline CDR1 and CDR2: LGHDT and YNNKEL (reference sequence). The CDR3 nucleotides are TGTGCCAGCAGCCAGCTAGCGGGGGGACAAGAGACCCAGTACTTC. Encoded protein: CASSQLAGGQETQYF.

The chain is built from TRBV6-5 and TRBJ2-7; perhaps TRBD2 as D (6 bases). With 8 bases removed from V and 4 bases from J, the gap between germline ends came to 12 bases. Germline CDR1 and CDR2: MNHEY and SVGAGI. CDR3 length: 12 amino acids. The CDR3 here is CASGVSGYEQYF. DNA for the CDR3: TGTGCCAGCGGGGTCAGCGGGTACGAGCAGTACTTC.

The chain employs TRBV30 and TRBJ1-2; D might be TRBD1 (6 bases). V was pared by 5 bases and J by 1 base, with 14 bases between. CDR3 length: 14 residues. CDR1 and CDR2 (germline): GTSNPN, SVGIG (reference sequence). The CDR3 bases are TGTGCCTGGGGCGGACAGTCCGATAACTATGGCTACACCTTC. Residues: CAWGGQSDNYGYTF.

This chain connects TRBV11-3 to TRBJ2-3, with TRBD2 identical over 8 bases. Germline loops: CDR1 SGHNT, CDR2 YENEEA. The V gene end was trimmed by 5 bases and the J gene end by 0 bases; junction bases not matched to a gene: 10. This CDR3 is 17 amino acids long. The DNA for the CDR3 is TGTGCCAGCAGCCGGAGGAGCGGGGGCGCTAGCACAGATACGCAGTATTTT. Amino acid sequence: CASSRRSGGASTDTQYF.